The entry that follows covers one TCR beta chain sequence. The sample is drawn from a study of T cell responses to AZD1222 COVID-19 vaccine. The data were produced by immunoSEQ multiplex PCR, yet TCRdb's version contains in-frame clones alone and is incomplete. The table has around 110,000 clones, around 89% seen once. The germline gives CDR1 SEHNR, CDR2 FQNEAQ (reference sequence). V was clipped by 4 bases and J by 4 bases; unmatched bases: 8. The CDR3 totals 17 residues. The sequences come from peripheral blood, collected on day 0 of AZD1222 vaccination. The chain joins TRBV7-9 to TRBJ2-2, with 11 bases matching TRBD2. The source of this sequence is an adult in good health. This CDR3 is CASSSILAGAFTGELFF. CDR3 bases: TGTGCCAGCAGCTCGATACTAGCGGGAGCTTTCACCGGGGAGCTGTTTTTT.